This entry lists 2 T cell receptor beta chains sequenced from one sample in a study of vaccination and CD4 T cells after COVID-19. Their antigens remain unidentified. The sample's treatment: roughly ten-day PBMC culture with coronavirus spike peptide pools or control peptides (ViraFEST assay). With the Oncomine TCR Beta short-read assay, DNA from cultured CD4+ T cells was sequenced. TCRdb itself ran the PCR reads through MiXCR, one entry per CDR3 protein. This table has around 18,000 distinct CDR3 sequences, 60% to 80% appearing once. Material: CD4+ T cells from blood, cultured in vitro. These TCRs come from a human donor who had recovered from COVID-19.

This chain uses TRBV2 with TRBJ1-5; weak D call: TRBD1 (5 bases). This CDR3 region has 15 residues. V shed 6 bases and J shed 3 bases, with 15 bases lying between them. Germline CDR1 SNHLY, CDR2 FYNNEI. The CDR3 here is CASRMEEGSNQPQHF. The CDR3 region has the DNA TGTGCCAGCAGAATGGAGGAGGGGTCCAATCAGCCCCAGCATTTT.

J is TRBJ1-6 and V is TRBV10-3; D is undetermined. This CDR3 region has 14 residues. CDR1 and CDR2 (germline): ENHRY, SYGVKD. The ends were cut back, 4 bases at V and 5 bases at J, with 9 bases in the middle. CDR3 region: CAISGTGNNSPLHF. The CDR3 DNA reads TGTGCCATCAGTGGCACCGGGAATAATTCACCCCTCCACTTT.